Listed below are T cell receptor beta chains from one sample, sequenced in a study of early T cells in non-severe SARS-CoV-2 infection. Each CDR3 protein gets one entry after TCRdb re-called the 5' RACE reads with MiXCR. The table includes 70,000 to 95,000 distinct CDR3 sequences, about 15% detected once. The sample comprised whole blood. The receptors stem from an adult who was a healthcare worker with PCR-confirmed SARS-CoV-2 infection or an uninfected control (not recorded which). Each CDR3 is given with its conserved first and last residue.

TRBV5-5	TRBJ2-3	CASRGGVGTDTQYF
TRBV11-2	TRBJ1-2	CASSSPGPGYGYTF
TRBV5-1	TRBJ2-1	CASSTKGYDEQFF
TRBV7-2	TRBJ2-5	CASSYGLAQETQYF
TRBV29-1	TRBJ1-1	CSVASQGVGSAEAFF
TRBV7-9	TRBJ1-5	CASSSSDGAENRPQHF
TRBV12-3/TRBV12-4	TRBJ2-1	CASRPRDTHNEQFF
TRBV12-3/TRBV12-4	TRBJ1-4	CASSNNEKLFF
TRBV18	TRBJ1-2	CASSPPGTGGRANYGYTF
TRBV7-6	TRBJ2-5	CASSSQWGQATRAQYF
TRBV29-1	TRBJ2-5	CSVEDRRQGPTQYF
TRBV7-3	TRBJ2-2	CASRKLANTGELFF
TRBV29-1	TRBJ1-4	CSVLSQGEKLFF
TRBV21-1	TRBJ2-2	CASSKRVELFF